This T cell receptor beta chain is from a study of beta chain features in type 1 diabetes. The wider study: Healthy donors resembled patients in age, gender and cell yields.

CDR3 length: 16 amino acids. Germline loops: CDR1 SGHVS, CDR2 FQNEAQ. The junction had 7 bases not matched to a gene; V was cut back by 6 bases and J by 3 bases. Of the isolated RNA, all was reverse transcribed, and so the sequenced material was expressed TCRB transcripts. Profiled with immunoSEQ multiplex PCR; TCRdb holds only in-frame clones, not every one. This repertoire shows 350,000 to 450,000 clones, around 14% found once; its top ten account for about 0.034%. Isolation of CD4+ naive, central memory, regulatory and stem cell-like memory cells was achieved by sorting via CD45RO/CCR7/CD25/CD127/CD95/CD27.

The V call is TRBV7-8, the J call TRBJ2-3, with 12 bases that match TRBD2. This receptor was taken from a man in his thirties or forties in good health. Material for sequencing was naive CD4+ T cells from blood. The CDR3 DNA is TGTGCCAGCAGTTACCTAGCGGGAGGGGGGACAGATACGCAGTATTTT. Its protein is CASSYLAGGGTDTQYF.